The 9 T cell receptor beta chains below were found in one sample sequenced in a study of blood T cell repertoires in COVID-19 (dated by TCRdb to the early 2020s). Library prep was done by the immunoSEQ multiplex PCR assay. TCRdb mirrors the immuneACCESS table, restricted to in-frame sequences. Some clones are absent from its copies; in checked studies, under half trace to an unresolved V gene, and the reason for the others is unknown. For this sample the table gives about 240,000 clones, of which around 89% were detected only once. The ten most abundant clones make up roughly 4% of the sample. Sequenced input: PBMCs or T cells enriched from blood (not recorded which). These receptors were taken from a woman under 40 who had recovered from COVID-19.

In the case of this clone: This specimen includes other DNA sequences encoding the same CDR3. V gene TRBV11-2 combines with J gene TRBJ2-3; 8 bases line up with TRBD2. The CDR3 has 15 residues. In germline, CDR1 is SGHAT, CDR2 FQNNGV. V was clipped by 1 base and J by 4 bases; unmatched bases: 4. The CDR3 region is CASSLGGRRADTQYF. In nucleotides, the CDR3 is TGTGCCAGCAGCTTAGGCGGGAGGCGCGCAGATACGCAGTATTTT.

The CDR3 loop is CASTSLFGGLGDVNTEAFF. The CDR3 DNA is TGTGCCAGCACTTCCCTATTCGGGGGGCTGGGGGACGTGAACACTGAAGCTTTCTTT. V gene TRBV28 combines with J gene TRBJ1-1, with TRBD1 as a possible D gene (6 bases). This CDR3 has 19 amino acids. V lost 7 bases and J lost 0, with 27 bases in between. Germline V gene data show CDR1 as MDHEN and CDR2 as SYDVKM.

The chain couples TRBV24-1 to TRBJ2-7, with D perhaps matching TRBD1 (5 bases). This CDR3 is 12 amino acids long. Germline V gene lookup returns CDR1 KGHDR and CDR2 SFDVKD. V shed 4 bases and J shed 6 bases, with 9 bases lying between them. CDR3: CATSDQGFEQYF. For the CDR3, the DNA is TGTGCCACCAGTGACCAGGGTTTCGAGCAGTACTTC.

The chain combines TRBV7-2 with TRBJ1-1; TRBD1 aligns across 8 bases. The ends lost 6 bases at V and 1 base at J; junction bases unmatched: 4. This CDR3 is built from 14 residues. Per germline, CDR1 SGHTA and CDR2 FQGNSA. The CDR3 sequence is CASRGGQENTEAFF. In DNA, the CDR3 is TGTGCCAGCAGAGGGGGACAGGAGAACACTGAAGCTTTCTTT.

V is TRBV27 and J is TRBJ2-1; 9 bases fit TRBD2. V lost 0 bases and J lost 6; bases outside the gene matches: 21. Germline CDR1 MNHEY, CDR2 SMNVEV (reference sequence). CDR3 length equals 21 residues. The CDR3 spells CASSLSSPGLAGISVINEQFF. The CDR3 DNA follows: TGTGCCAGCAGTTTATCATCCCCGGGTCTAGCGGGAATCTCCGTTATCAATGAGCAGTTCTTC.

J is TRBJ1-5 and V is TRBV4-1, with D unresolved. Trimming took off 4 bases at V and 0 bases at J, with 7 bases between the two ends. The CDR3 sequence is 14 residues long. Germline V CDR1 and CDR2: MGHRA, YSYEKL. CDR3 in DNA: TGCGCCAGCAGCCCAGCGAATAGCAATCAGCCCCAGCATTTT. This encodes CASSPANSNQPQHF.

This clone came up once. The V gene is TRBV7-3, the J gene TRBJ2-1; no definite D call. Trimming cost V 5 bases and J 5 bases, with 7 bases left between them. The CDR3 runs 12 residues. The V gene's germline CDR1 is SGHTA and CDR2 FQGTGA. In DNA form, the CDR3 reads TGTGCCAGCAGCATACTCGACAATGAGCAGTTCTTC. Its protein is CASSILDNEQFF.

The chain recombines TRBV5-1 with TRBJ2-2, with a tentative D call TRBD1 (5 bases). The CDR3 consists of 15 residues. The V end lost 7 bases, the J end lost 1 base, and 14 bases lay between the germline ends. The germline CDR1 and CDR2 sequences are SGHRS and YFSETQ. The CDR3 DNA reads TGCGCCAGCGGAGCCCTGACAGAGAACACCGGGGAGCTGTTTTTT. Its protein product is CASGALTENTGELFF.

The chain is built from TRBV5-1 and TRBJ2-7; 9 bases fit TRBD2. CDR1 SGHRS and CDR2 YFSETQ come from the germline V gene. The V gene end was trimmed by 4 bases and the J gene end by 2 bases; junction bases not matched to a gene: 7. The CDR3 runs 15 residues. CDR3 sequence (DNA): TGCGCCAGCAGCCCAATGACTAGCGGCCCCTACGAGCAGTACTTC. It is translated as CASSPMTSGPYEQYF.